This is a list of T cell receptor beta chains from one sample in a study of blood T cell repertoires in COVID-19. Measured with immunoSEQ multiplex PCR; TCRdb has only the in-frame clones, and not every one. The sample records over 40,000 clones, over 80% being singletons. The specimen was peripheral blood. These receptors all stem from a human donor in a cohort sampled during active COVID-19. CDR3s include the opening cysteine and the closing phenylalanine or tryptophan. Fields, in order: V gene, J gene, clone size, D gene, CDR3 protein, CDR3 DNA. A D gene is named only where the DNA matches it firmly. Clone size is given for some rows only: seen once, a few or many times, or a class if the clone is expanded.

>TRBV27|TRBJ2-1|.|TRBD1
CASSRDRDLNSYNEQFF
TGTGCCAGCAGTCGGGACAGGGACCTTAACTCCTACAATGAGCAGTTCTTC
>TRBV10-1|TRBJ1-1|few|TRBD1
CASSDGQVGTEAFF
TGCGCCAGCAGTGACGGACAGGTCGGCACTGAAGCTTTCTTT
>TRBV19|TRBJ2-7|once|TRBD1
CASTPTGTNEQYF
TGTGCCAGTACCCCGACAGGGACGAACGAGCAGTACTTC
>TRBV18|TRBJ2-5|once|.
CASSPPMRETQYF
TGTGCCAGCTCACCACCTATGCGGGAGACCCAGTACTTC
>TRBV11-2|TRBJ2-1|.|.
CASSYASSPLLLF
TGTGCCAGCAGCTACGCAAGTAGTCCTTTACTTCTCTTC
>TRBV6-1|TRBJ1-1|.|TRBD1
CASSELPGGTEAFF
TGTGCCAGCAGTGAGCTACCAGGGGGCACTGAAGCTTTCTTT
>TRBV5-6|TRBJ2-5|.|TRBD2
CASSHLSGSETQYF
TGTGCCAGCAGCCACCTTAGCGGGAGTGAGACCCAGTACTTC
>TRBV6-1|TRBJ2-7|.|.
CASSELSYEQYF
TGTGCCAGCAGTGAACTCTCCTACGAGCAGTACTTC
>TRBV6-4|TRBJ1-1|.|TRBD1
CASSDSARGTEAFF
TGTGCCAGCAGTGACTCGGCCAGGGGGACTGAAGCTTTCTTT
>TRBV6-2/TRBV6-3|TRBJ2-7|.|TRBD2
CASSPSGGGEQYF
TGTGCCAGCAGCCCTAGCGGGGGAGGCGAGCAGTACTTC
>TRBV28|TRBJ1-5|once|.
CASSLGRELPQHF
TGTGCCAGCAGTTTAGGCAGGGAACTGCCCCAGCATTTT
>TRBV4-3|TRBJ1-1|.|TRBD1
CASSRGTGGAFF
TGCGCCAGCAGCCGCGGGACAGGGGGAGCTTTCTTT
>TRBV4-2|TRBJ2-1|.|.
CASSQDGSGYHNEQFF
TGTGCCAGCAGCCAAGATGGGAGCGGGTACCACAATGAGCAGTTCTTC
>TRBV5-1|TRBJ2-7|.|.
CASSFTGGSYEQYF
TGCGCCAGCAGCTTCACAGGAGGGAGCTACGAGCAGTACTTC
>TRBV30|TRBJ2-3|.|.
CAWSAGTPSTDTQYF
TGTGCCTGGAGCGCCGGGACACCTAGCACAGATACGCAGTATTTT
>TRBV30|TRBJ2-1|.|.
CAWGLRGPYNEQFF
TGTGCCTGGGGGCTACGGGGTCCCTACAATGAGCAGTTCTTC
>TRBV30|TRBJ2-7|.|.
CAWTKTVSSYEQYF
TGTGCCTGGACTAAGACAGTTAGCTCCTACGAGCAGTACTTC
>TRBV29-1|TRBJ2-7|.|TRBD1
CSVGQGLSYEQYF
TGCAGCGTTGGACAGGGCTTATCCTACGAGCAGTACTTC
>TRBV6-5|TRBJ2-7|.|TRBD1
CASSYPRQGAYEQYF
TGTGCCAGCAGTTACCCGAGACAGGGGGCCTACGAGCAGTACTTC
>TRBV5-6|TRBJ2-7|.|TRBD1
CASSLDRGHEQYF
TGTGCCAGCAGCTTGGACAGGGGCCACGAGCAGTACTTC
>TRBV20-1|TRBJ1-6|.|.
CSASQGSSSYNSPLHF
TGCAGTGCTAGTCAGGGGAGTAGTTCCTATAATTCACCCCTCCACTTT
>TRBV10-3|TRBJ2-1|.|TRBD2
CAIRAGTSGQQSSYNEQFF
TGTGCCATTCGGGCCGGGACTAGCGGACAACAGAGCTCCTACAATGAGCAGTTCTTC
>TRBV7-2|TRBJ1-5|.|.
CASTVSNQPQHF
TGTGCCAGCACGGTTAGCAATCAGCCCCAGCATTTT
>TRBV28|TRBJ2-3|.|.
CASRALGGSTDTQYF
TGTGCCAGCAGGGCTTTGGGGGGAAGCACAGATACGCAGTATTTT
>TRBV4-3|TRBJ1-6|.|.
CASSHGAGGSPLHF
TGCGCCAGCAGCCATGGTGCGGGGGGCTCACCCCTCCACTTT
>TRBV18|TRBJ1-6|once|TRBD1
CASSSGTGLSSPLHF
TGTGCCAGCTCGTCCGGGACAGGGTTAAGTTCACCCCTCCACTTT
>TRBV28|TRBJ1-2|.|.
CASSPPGGRGGYTF
TGTGCCAGCAGCCCCCCCGGTGGCCGGGGGGGCTACACCTTC
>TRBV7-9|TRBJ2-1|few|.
CASRQGDNEQFF
TGTGCCAGCAGACAGGGTGACAATGAGCAGTTCTTC
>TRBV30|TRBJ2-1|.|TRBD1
CAWSPPTRGLSYNEQFF
TGTGCCTGGAGCCCGCCTACCAGGGGGCTCTCCTACAATGAGCAGTTCTTC
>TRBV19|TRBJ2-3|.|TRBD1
CASSDRGSSDTQYF
TGTGCCAGTTCCGACAGGGGTAGCTCAGATACGCAGTATTTT
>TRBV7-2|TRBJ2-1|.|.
CASSLGSLRWNEQFF
TGTGCCAGCAGCTTAGGTAGTTTACGGTGGAATGAGCAGTTCTTC
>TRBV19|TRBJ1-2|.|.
CASSMVQVRGYTF
TGTGCCAGTAGTATGGTTCAGGTACGCGGCTACACCTTC
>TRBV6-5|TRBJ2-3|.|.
CATDIGDTQYF
TGTGCCACAGATATTGGAGATACGCAGTATTTT
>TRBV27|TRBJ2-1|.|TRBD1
CASRSRDRGNNEQFF
TGTGCCAGCAGGAGCCGGGACAGGGGCAACAATGAGCAGTTCTTC
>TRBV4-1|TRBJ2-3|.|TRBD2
CASSPASGRTSTDTQYF
TGCGCCAGCAGCCCGGCTAGCGGGAGAACGAGCACAGATACGCAGTATTTT
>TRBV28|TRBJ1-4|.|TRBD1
CASSTPGTGSEKLFF
TGTGCCAGCAGCACCCCCGGGACAGGGAGTGAAAAACTGTTTTTT
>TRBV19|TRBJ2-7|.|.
CASSIPGDSYEQYF
TGTGCCAGTAGTATTCCGGGGGACTCCTACGAGCAGTACTTC
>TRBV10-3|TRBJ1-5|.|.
CAISENLQGSQPQHF
TGTGCCATCAGTGAGAATTTACAGGGTAGTCAGCCCCAGCATTTT
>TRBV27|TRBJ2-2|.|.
CASRKGAQNTGELFF
TGTGCCAGCAGAAAAGGGGCGCAAAACACCGGGGAGCTGTTTTTT